The clone carrying this T cell receptor (beta chain) showed up just a few times. Sequenced by immunoSEQ multiplex PCR; TCRdb stores in-frame clones only, minus some. In the table there are 250,000 to 300,000 clones, about 89% of which are singletons. The data are from a study of blood T cell repertoires in COVID-19. Germline V gene data show CDR1 as SGHNT and CDR2 as YYREEE (reference sequence). Trimming left V 7 bases short and J 0 bases short, with 14 bases between. CDR3 size: 15 residues. This clonotype originated in a woman in her 40s who had recovered from COVID-19. Sequenced: peripheral blood. This rearrangement joins TRBV5-4 to TRBJ1-3, with D uncertain. The CDR3 loop reads CASGGGSLSGNTIYF. The CDR3 DNA sequence: TGTGCCAGCGGAGGAGGGAGCCTCTCTGGAAACACCATATATTTT.